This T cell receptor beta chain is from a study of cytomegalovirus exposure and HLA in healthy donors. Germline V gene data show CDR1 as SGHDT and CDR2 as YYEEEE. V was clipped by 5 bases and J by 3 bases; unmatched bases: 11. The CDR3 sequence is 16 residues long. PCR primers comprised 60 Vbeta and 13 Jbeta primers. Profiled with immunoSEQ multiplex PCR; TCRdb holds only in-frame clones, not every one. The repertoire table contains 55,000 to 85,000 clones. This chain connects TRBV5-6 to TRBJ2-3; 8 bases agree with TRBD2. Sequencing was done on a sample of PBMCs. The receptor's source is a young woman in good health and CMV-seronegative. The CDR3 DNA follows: TGTGCCAGCAGGCTTGATCGAGCGGGGGCTACAGATACGCAGTATTTT. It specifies CASRLDRAGATDTQYF.